This entry lists 4 T cell receptor beta chains sequenced from one sample in a study of cytomegalovirus exposure and HLA in healthy donors. The study ran its PCR with 60 Vbeta and 13 Jbeta primers. Produced via immunoSEQ multiplex PCR; TCRdb's table is partial and in-frame only. The data show some 130,000 clones, over 70% seen once. The sequenced sample was PBMCs. These receptors came from a woman aged 18-29 years in good health and CMV-seronegative.

The chain couples TRBV6-1 to TRBJ1-4; D remains ambiguous. CDR1 MNHNS and CDR2 SASEGT come from the germline V gene. Between the trimmed V and J ends, which lost 5 bases and 4 bases, there was a span of 8 bases. The CDR3 sequence is 13 residues long. CDR3 loop: CASSMYLNEKLFF. CDR3 sequence (DNA): TGTGCCAGCAGTATGTATCTTAATGAAAAACTGTTTTTT.

The rearrangement links TRBV27 to TRBJ1-1; D call uncertain. Trimming took 2 bases from V and 1 from J, leaving 14 bases between them. The CDR3 runs 16 residues. The germline gives CDR1 MNHEY, CDR2 SMNVEV (reference sequence). CDR3 in DNA: TGTGCCAGCAGTTTAGCGTGGGAGAATAGGAACACTGAAGCTTTCTTT. Protein sequence: CASSLAWENRNTEAFF.

V gene TRBV5-6 combines with J gene TRBJ2-1; TRBD1 aligns across 7 bases. V was pared by 4 bases and J by 2 bases, with 6 bases of the junction left unmatched. The V gene's germline CDR1 is SGHDT and CDR2 YYEEEE. CDR3 length: 15 residues. The CDR3, as DNA: TGTGCCAGCAGCCTCGGGCAGGGGGCCTACAATGAGCAGTTCTTC. It yields the protein CASSLGQGAYNEQFF.

This CDR3 is CASSLAVSTDTQYF. Written as DNA, the CDR3 is TGCGCCAGCAGCTTGGCTGTCTCCACAGATACGCAGTATTTT. This chain uses TRBV5-1 with TRBJ2-3; D is undetermined. The V gene's germline CDR1 is SGHRS and CDR2 YFSETQ. With 0 bases removed from V and 2 bases from J, the gap between germline ends came to 7 bases. The CDR3 totals 14 residues.